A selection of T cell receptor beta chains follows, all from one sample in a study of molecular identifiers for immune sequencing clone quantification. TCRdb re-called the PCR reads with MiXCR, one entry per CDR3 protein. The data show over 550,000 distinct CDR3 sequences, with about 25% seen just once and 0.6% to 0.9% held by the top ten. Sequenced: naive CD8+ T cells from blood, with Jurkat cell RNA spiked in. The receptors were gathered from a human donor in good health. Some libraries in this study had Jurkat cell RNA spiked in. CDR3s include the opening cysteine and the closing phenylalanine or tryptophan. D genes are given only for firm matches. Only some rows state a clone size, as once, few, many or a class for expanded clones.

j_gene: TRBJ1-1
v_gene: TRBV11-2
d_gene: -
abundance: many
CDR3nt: TGTGCCAGCAGCTTCGTGGAGTCGAACACTGAAGCTTTCTTT
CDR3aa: CASSFVESNTEAFF

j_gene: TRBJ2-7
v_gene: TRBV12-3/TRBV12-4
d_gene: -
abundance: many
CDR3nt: TGTGCCAGCAGTTTAGTGGTTACCTACGAGCAGTACTTC
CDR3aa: CASSLVVTYEQYF

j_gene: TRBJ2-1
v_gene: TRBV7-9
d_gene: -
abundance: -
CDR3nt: TGTGCCAGCAGTCTGGCCTCCCTAGGGTCCTACAATGAGCAGTTCTTC
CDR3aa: CASSLASLGSYNEQFF

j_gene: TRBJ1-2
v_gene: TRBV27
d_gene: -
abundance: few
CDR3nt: TGTGCCAGCAGGCCCAACTCGACCCCCTATGGCTACACCTTC
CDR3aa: CASRPNSTPYGYTF

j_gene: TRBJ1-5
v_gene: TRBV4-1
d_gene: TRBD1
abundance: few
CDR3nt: TGCGCCAGCAAACTGACAGGGATTAGCAATCAGCCCCAGCATTTT
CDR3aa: CASKLTGISNQPQHF

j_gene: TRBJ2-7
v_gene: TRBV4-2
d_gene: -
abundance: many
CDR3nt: TGTGCCAGCAGCCAGGAAGGACTAACCTACGAGCAGTACTTC
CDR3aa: CASSQEGLTYEQYF

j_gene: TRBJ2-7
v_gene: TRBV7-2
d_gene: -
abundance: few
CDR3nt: TGTGCCAGCAGCTTAATGTACGGAACCTACGAGCAGTACTTC
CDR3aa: CASSLMYGTYEQYF

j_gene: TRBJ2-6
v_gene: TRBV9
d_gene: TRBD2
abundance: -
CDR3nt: TGTGCCAGCAGCGACCTTAGCGGGATCAGCTCTGGGGCCAACGTCCTGACTTTC
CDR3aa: CASSDLSGISSGANVLTF

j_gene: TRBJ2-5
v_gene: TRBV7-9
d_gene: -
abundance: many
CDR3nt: TGTGCCAGCAGCTTTCGTCGGGAGACCCAGTACTTC
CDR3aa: CASSFRRETQYF

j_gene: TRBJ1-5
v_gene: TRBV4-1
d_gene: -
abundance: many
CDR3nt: TGCGCCAGCAGCCAAGCAGGGACTGGAAATCAGCCCCAGCATTTT
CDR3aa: CASSQAGTGNQPQHF